The entry below describes one T cell receptor (beta chain). Its target is unknown. These data come from a study of OX40 agonist ivuxolimab in advanced cancers. Study-level information: Treatment received earlier with anti-PD-1, anti-PD-L1 or anti-CTLA-4 agents was allowed, and roughly 40% had some.

The germline V gene encodes CDR1 SGHDN and CDR2 FVKESK. The ends were cut back, 8 bases at V and 4 bases at J, with 15 bases in the middle. The CDR3 loop spans 13 amino acids. Sequenced by immunoSEQ multiplex PCR; TCRdb stores in-frame clones only, minus some. The sample records fewer than 60,000 clones, approximately 82% being singletons. Collection of blood occurred at baseline, at cycle 4 day 1, and at cycle 7 day 1. Study results and caveats: Dosing at 0.1 to 3.0 mg/kg was accompanied by clonal expansion of CD4+ and CD8+ blood T cells by week 6. Expanded clones belonging to CD8+ T cells outnumbered, on average, those of CD4+.

The chain has TRBV14 and TRBJ2-7; D is perhaps TRBD2 (5 bases). This receptor was identified in an adult with an advanced solid tumor such as melanoma, head and neck, liver or kidney cancer. Source: CD4+ or CD8+ T cells sorted from blood, taken in a trial of the OX40 agonist ivuxolimab. DNA of the CDR3: TGTGCCAGCGGAGAGGGCCTGAGATACGAGCAGTACTTC. As protein: CASGEGLRYEQYF.